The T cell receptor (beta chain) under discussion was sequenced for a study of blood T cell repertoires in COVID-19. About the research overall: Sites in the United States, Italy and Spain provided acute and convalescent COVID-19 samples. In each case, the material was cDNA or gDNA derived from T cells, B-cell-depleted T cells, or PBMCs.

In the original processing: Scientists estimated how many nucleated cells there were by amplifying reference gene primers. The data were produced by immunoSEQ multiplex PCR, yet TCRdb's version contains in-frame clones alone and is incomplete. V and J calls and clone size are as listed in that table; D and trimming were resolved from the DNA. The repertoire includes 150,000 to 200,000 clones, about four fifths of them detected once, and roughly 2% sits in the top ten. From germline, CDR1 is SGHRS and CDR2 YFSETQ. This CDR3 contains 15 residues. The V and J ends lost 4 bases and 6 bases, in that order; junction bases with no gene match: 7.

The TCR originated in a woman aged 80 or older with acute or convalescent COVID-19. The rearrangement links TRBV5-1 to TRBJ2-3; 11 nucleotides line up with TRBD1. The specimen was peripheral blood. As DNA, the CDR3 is TGCGCCAGCAGCCCCCGGACAGGGGGCGCCGATACGCAGTATTTT. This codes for CASSPRTGGADTQYF.